The clone carrying this T cell receptor beta chain was seen only a few times. The sample belongs to a study of early T cells in non-severe SARS-CoV-2 infection. TCRdb reanalysed the 5' RACE reads using MiXCR and keeps one entry per CDR3 protein. This sample has 35,000 to 45,000 distinct CDR3 sequences, with approximately 8% found just once. Material: whole blood, obtained at baseline. The TCR was taken from an adult who was a healthcare worker with PCR-confirmed SARS-CoV-2 infection or an uninfected control (not recorded which).

In nucleotides, the CDR3 is TGCAGTGCTAGAGATTCTAGCGGGCAAGAGACCCAGTACTTC. It encodes CSARDSSGQETQYF. The rearrangement links TRBV20-1 to TRBJ2-5; 8 bases agree with TRBD2. The CDR3 length is 14 residues. Germline CDR1 and CDR2: DFQATT and SNEGSKA (reference sequence). With 0 bases clipped from V and 2 bases from J, the junction kept 2 bases outside the gene matches.